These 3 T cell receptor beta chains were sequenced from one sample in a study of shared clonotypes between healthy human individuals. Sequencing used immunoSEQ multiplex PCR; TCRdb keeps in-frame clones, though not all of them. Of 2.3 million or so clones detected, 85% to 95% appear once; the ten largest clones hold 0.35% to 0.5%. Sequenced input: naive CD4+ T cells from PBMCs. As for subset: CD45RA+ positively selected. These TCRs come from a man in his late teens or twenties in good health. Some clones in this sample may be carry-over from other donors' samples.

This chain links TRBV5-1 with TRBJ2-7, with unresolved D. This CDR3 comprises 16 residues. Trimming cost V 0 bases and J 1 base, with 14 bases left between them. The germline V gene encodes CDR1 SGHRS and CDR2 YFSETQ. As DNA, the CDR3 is TGCGCCAGCAGCTTGGTTCTCAGGCCCTCATCCTACGAGCAGTACTTC. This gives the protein CASSLVLRPSSYEQYF.

The CDR3 sequence is CASRKVLDTQYF. DNA for the CDR3: TGTGCCAGCAGAAAGGTACTGGATACGCAGTATTTT. This sequence joins TRBV6-1 and TRBJ2-3; D unclear. Germline V gene sequence: CDR1 MNHNS, CDR2 SASEGT. V lost 6 bases, J lost 6 bases, and 10 bases lay in between. The CDR3 is 12 residues long.

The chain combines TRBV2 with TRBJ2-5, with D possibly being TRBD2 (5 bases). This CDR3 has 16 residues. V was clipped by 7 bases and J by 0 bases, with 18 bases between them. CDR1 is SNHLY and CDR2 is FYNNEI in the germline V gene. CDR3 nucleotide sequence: TGTGCCAGCATAGTAGCCCCGGGGTATTACCAAGAGACCCAGTACTTC. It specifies CASIVAPGYYQETQYF.